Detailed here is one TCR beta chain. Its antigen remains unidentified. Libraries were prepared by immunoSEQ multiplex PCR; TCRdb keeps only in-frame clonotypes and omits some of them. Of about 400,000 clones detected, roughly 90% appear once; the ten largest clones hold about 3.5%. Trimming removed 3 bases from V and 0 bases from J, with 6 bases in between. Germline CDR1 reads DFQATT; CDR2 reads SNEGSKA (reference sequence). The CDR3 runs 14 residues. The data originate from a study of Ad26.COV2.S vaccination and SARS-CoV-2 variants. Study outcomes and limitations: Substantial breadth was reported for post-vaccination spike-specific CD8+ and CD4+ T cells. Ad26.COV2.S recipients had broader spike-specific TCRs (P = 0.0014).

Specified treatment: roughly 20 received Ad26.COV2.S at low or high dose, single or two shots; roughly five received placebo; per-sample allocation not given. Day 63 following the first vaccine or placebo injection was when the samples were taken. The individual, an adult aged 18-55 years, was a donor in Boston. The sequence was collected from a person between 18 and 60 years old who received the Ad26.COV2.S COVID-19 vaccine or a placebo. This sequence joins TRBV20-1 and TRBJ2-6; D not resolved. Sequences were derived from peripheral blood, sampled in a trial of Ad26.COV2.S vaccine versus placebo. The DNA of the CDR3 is TGCAGTGCTAGTGTCATCTCTGGGGCCAACGTCCTGACTTTC. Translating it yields CSASVISGANVLTF.